This record concerns one TCR beta chain sequence. Its antigen is currently not known. One base away there is no much larger clone; base qualities are not given. The collaborating institutions used their own protocols to collect whole blood in K2EDTA tubes. For TCRbeta analysis, collaborator samples were shipped as frozen whole blood, as isolated PBMCs, or as DNA extracted from either sample type. TCRbeta CDR3 regions were amplified from genomic DNA by means of the immunoSEQ Assay, a bias-controlled multiplex PCR. In the authors' own workflow: Within the assay, amplification of reference gene primers was used to estimate how many nucleated cells each sample contained. Sequence reads were collapsed and filtered to measure the absolute abundance of every unique TCRbeta CDR3 rearrangement. For each sample, productive Simpson clonality was calculated as the square root of Simpson's diversity index across productive rearrangements. Sourced from immuneACCESS, this table was stored by TCRdb with only in-frame sequences that have V and J called. A share of the clones is absent; for the studies checked, an unresolved V gene accounts for under half, and the remainder has no known explanation. The D gene and trimming were derived from the DNA, and the V and J assignments and clone size from that table. The sample yields over 85,000 clones; roughly 80% were counted once. Around 4.5% of the sample lies in the top ten.

V loses 3 bases of germline sequence and J loses 5 bases, and the interval between the two ends is 23 bases. Spanning cysteine to phenylalanine, the CDR3 consists of 17 amino acids. The only DNA kept is the CDR3, 51 bases in frame from the first base. CDR1 is given as SGHRS and CDR2 as YFSETQ, both from the germline V gene. This entry belongs to a study of blood T cell repertoires in COVID-19 (dated by TCRdb to 2018 to 2021). With regard to the full study: Collaborator samples came from the United States, Italy and Spain and covered acute and convalescent phases of COVID-19. The material from the prospective study consisted of cDNA or gDNA derived from T cells, B-cell-depleted T cells, or PBMCs. The sample metadata nearly always contained a de-identified subject ID, COVID-19 status, age in years and sex. The repertoires were released in a freely available public database meant as a resource for research on the immune response to SARS-CoV-2. Subjects who had been exposed to COVID-19, were actively infected with it, or had recovered from it provided the deeply sampled blood TCRbeta repertoires that made up the dataset. The samples were drawn from the first 160 participants of the ongoing ImmuneRACE study and from under 1,500 subjects provided by 6 global collaborators. Where HLA class I and class II types were available, the types were taken from metadata supplied by the sample provider, not from assay-based typing.

General study outcomes and caveats: Clinical and demographic metadata were provided uncurated, with the amount varying by source and participant.

The source of this sequence is a human donor in a cohort sampled during active COVID-19. The rearrangement combines TRBV5-1 with TRBJ1-1, and possibly TRBD1, on 5 matching bases. Sequencing used peripheral blood. The CDR3 corresponds to CASSSGLLTGVGTEAFF. The nucleotide sequence reads as follows: TGCGCCAGCAGCTCCGGACTGCTTACGGGGGTAGGTACTGAAGCTTTCTTT.